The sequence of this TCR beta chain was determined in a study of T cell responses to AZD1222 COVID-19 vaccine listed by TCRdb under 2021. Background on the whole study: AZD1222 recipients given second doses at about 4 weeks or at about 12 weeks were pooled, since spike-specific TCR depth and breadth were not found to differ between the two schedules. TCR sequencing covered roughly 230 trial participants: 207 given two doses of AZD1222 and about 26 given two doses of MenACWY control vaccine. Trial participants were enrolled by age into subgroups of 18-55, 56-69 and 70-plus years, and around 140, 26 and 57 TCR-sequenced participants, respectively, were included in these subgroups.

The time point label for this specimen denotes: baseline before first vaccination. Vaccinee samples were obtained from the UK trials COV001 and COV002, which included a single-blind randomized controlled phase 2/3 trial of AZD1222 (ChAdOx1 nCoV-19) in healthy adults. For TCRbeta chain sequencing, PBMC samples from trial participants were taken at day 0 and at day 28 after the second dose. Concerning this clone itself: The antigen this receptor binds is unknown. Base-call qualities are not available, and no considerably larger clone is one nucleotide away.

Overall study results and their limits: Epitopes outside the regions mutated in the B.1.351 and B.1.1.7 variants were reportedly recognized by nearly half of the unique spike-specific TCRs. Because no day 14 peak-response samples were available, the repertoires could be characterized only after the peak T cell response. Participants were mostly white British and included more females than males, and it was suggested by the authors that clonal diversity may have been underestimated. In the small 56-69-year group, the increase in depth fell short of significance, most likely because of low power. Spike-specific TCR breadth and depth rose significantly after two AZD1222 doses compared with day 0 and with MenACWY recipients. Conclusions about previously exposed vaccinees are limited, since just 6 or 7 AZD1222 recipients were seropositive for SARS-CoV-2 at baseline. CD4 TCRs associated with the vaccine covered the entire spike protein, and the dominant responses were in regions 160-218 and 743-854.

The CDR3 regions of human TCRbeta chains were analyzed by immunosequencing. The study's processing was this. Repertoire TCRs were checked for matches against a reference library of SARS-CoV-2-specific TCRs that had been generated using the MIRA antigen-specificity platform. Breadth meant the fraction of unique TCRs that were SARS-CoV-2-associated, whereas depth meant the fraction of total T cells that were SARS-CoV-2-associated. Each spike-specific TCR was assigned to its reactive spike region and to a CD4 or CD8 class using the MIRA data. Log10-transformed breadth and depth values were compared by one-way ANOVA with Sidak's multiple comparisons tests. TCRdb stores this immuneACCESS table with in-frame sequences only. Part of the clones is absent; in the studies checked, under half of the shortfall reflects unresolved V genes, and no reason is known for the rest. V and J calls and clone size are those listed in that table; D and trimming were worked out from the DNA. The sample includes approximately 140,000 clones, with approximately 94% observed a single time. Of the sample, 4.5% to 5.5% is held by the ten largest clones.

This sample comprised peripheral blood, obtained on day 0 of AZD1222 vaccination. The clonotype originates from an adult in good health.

The nucleotide sequence is given as TGTGCCAGCAGCCAAGATGGGTCCGGGACAGCCACTAACTATGGCTACACCTTC. It translates to CASSQDGSGTATNYGYTF. Here the chain combines TRBV3-1 (or the pseudogene TRBV3-2) and TRBJ1-2, with TRBD1 identical over 7 junction bases. Reading the germline V gene (reference sequence) gives CDR1 LGHDT and CDR2 YNNKEL. Here V drops 0 bases and J drops 0 bases, and the junction holds 10 bases not matched to any gene. Reading from cysteine to phenylalanine, the CDR3 counts 18 amino acids. Only CDR3 DNA is held: 54 bases, read in frame from base 1.